This TCR beta chain is from a study of identical twins. Overall study results and limits: Out-of-frame sharing of TCR alpha in monozygotic twins was underestimated by models.

This clonotype was observed a few times. The antigen is unknown. A universal primer site was added by template switching, and unique molecular identifiers were carried by the cDNA. Using its own MiXCR run on the 5' RACE reads, TCRdb lists one record per CDR3 protein. The sample records hundreds of thousands of distinct CDR3 sequences, approximately 18% being singletons. The CDR3 extends over 15 amino acids. Germline lookup yields CDR1 LNHDA and CDR2 SQIVND (reference sequence). With 6 bases removed from V and 4 bases from J, the gap between germline ends came to 19 bases. These sequences were also reported in another study, on T cells expressing NK-cell markers. That source adds: Sorted CD3+CD56-NKG2C+, CD3+CD56+NKG2C- and CD3+CD56+NKG2C+ T cells were the source of the TCR beta repertoires. Once again these clonotypes came out on top in the CD3+CD56-NKG2C+ fraction of a few donors.

Sequenced input: PBMCs. The receptor was isolated from a woman between 18 and 30 years old in good health. This sequence joins TRBV19 and TRBJ2-7, with D perhaps being TRBD1 or TRBD2 (5 bases each). The CDR3 reads CASRPRGAAVYEQYF. CDR3 in DNA: TGTGCCAGTAGACCAAGGGGAGCGGCGGTGTACGAGCAGTACTTC.